This T cell receptor (beta chain) emerged from a study of OX40 agonist ivuxolimab in advanced cancers. Germline V CDR1 and CDR2: MDHEN, SYDVKM. This CDR3 has 18 amino acids. Trimming at V came to 2 bases and at J to 2 bases, leaving 15 bases not matched to a gene. Sequencing was performed with immunoSEQ multiplex PCR; in TCRdb, only in-frame clones are kept and a portion is missing. This table has about 46,000 clones, roughly 91% appearing once. The sequencing here drew on CD4+ or CD8+ T cells sorted from blood, taken in a trial of the OX40 agonist ivuxolimab. This TCR was recovered from an adult with an advanced solid tumor such as melanoma, head and neck, liver or kidney cancer. The chain combines TRBV28 with TRBJ2-7; 7 bases map to TRBD1. This CDR3 is CASSLGPVGGPAAYEQYF. The CDR3 DNA sequence: TGTGCCAGCAGTTTAGGCCCCGTAGGGGGCCCAGCCGCCTACGAGCAGTACTTC.